One and the same sample provided the 12 T cell receptor beta chains below, sequenced in a study of PD-1 blockade in classical Hodgkin lymphoma. The protocol was immunoSEQ multiplex PCR, while the TCRdb copy is restricted to in-frame clones and leaves out a portion. Of roughly 97,000 clones in the sample, over 80% were seen once. All the patients suffered relapse after autologous stem cell transplantation, and brentuximab vedotin exposure differed. The material was peripheral blood mononuclear cells (PBMCs), obtained at baseline. The receptors derive from a human donor with classical Hodgkin lymphoma.

The rearrangement uses TRBV18 and TRBJ1-4, with 7 bases identical to TRBD1. The CDR3 extends over 15 amino acids. Germline V gene data show CDR1 as KGHSH and CDR2 as LQKENI. V was clipped by 5 bases and J by 6 bases; unmatched bases: 9. For the CDR3, the DNA is TGTGCCAGCTCAGCCTACAGGGGTCGGGATGAAAAACTGTTTTTT. This encodes CASSAYRGRDEKLFF.

The genes are TRBV10-3 and TRBJ1-2; D is unresolved. CDR3 length: 14 amino acids. Trimming cost V 2 bases and J 1 base, with 8 bases left between them. Germline assignment: CDR1 ENHRY and CDR2 SYGVKD. DNA of the CDR3: TGTGCCATCAGTGAGACACAGCTTAACTATGGCTACACCTTC. This codes for CAISETQLNYGYTF.

The chain recombines TRBV2 with TRBJ2-2, with 9 bases matching TRBD2. V lost 5 bases, J lost 8 bases, and 15 bases stayed unmatched. CDR1 and CDR2 from the germline V gene are SNHLY and FYNNEI. There are 17 residues in the CDR3. CDR3 in DNA: TGTGCCAGCAGTCGGGGTAGCGGGAGACTTTTTGGAGGGGAGCTGTTTTTT. Its protein is CASSRGSGRLFGGELFF.

This chain connects TRBV10-3 to TRBJ2-7; 10 bases are shared with TRBD1. This CDR3 is 15 amino acids long. Per germline, CDR1 ENHRY and CDR2 SYGVKD. The J segment lost 0 bases and the V segment lost 6 bases, leaving 5 bases of the junction unmatched. The CDR3, as DNA: TGTGCCATCAGCCCCGGACAGGGGGGCTCCTACGAGCAGTACTTC. Its translation: CAISPGQGGSYEQYF.

This chain connects TRBV2 to TRBJ2-3; D not resolved. CDR3 length: 14 residues. The V gene lost 4 bases and the J gene lost 0 bases, with 8 bases spanning the gap. From germline, CDR1 is SNHLY and CDR2 FYNNEI. CDR3 in DNA: TGTGCCAGCAGTGCTGGGATGAGCACAGATACGCAGTATTTT. It codes for CASSAGMSTDTQYF. The variable domain in full, completed from reference TRBV2 and TRBJ2-3, reads EPEVTQTPSHQVTQMGQEVILRCVPISNHLYFYWYRQILGQKVEFLVSFYNNEISEKSEIFDDQFSVERPDGSNFTLKIRSTKLEDSAMYFCASSAGMSTDTQYFGPGTRLTVL.

The chain joins TRBV19 to TRBJ2-7, with D possibly matching TRBD1 (6 bases). Germline-derived CDR1 and CDR2 are LNHDA and SQIVND (reference sequence). This CDR3 contains 15 residues. The V and J ends lost 2 bases and 5 bases respectively, with 16 bases between them. DNA for the CDR3: TGTGCCAGTAGTATATCGGACAGTTCTCACCACGAGCAGTACTTC. The encoded protein is CASSISDSSHHEQYF.

The V call is TRBV10-3, the J call TRBJ2-2, with 11 bases lining up with TRBD2. Germline V CDR1 and CDR2: ENHRY, SYGVKD. The CDR3 totals 14 residues. After removal of 8 bases from V and 7 bases from J, the junction contained 6 bases not matched to a gene. The CDR3 sequence is CAIGALAGGGELFF. Here the CDR3 DNA reads TGTGCCATCGGGGCCCTAGCGGGAGGCGGGGAGCTGTTTTTT.

The rearrangement links TRBV7-2 to TRBJ1-1, with 8 positions matching TRBD1. This CDR3 contains 16 residues. Germline CDR1 SGHTA, CDR2 FQGNSA. After removal of 2 bases from V and 4 bases from J, the junction contained 9 bases not matched to a gene. CDR3: CASSLKPPGGFTEAFF. The CDR3, as DNA: TGTGCCAGCAGCTTAAAACCCCCAGGGGGCTTCACTGAAGCTTTCTTT.

V is TRBV9 and J is TRBJ2-4; D is possibly TRBD2 (7 bases). CDR3 length: 17 amino acids. The germline V gene encodes CDR1 SGDLS and CDR2 YYNGEE. V was pared by 0 bases and J by 4 bases, with 17 bases between. CDR3 bases: TGTGCCAGCAGCGTAGACATAGGAGGGGGGGCGAAAAACATTCAGTACTTC. Amino acids: CASSVDIGGGAKNIQYF.

The chain links TRBV5-1 to TRBJ2-7; TRBD2 agrees at 12 bases. The CDR3 is made up of 14 amino acids. The trim removed 4 bases at V and 6 bases at J, leaving 5 bases unmatched. Germline CDR1 reads SGHRS; CDR2 reads YFSETQ. The chain's CDR3 is CASSVGLAGGEQYF. CDR3 nucleotide sequence: TGCGCCAGCAGCGTGGGACTAGCGGGTGGCGAGCAGTACTTC.

J is TRBJ2-1 and V is TRBV6-6; 7 positions agree with TRBD2. The CDR3 loop spans 15 amino acids. The germline gives CDR1 MNHNY, CDR2 SVGAGI (reference sequence). V lost 5 bases, J lost 5 bases, and 9 bases stayed unmatched. CDR3 nucleotide sequence: TGTGCCAGCAGTCCCCCTGGAGCGGGAAACAATGAGCAGTTCTTC. This translates into CASSPPGAGNNEQFF.

The rearrangement uses TRBV28 and TRBJ1-2; possible D gene TRBD1, 6 bases. The CDR3 runs 14 residues. Between the trimmed V and J ends, which lost 1 base and 6 bases, there was a span of 12 bases. In germline, CDR1 is MDHEN, CDR2 SYDVKM. For the CDR3, the DNA is TGTGCCAGCAGTTTATTAGGGGGGCGCGATGGCTACACCTTC. Translation: CASSLLGGRDGYTF.